These 9 T cell receptor beta chains came from one sample sequenced in a study of T cell responses to AZD1222 COVID-19 vaccine. The table came from immunoSEQ multiplex PCR; TCRdb's copy has only in-frame clones and leaves some out. The sample includes approximately 92,000 clones, 86% seen only once; the top ten take about 10%. The material sequenced was peripheral blood, taken on day 0 of AZD1222 vaccination. The receptors come from an adult in good health.

This rearrangement joins TRBV7-9 to TRBJ1-4; D remains unclear. From germline, CDR1 is SEHNR and CDR2 FQNEAQ (reference sequence). The CDR3 totals 15 residues. The V end was cut by 0 bases, the J end by 4 bases, with 9 bases between. The CDR3 region is CASSLARSFNEKLFF. The CDR3 DNA reads as TGTGCCAGCAGCTTAGCGCGCAGTTTTAATGAAAAACTGTTTTTT. The complete variable domain, with remaining parts taken from reference TRBV7-9 and TRBJ1-4, reads DTGVSQNPRHKITKRGQNVTFRCDPISEHNRLYWYRQTLGQGPEFLTYFQNEAQLEKSRLLSDRFSAERPKGSFSTLEIQRTEQGDSAMYLCASSLARSFNEKLFFGSGTQLSVL.

This chain joins TRBV24-1 and TRBJ2-2; TRBD1 matches 9 bases. V lost 10 bases and J lost 5; bases outside the gene matches: 4. CDR3 length: 13 amino acids. Germline V gives CDR1 KGHDR, CDR2 SFDVKD. CDR3: CATRDRETGELFF. The CDR3 DNA sequence: TGTGCCACACGGGACAGGGAGACCGGGGAGCTGTTTTTT.

V and J are TRBV10-3 and TRBJ2-3; D may be TRBD1 or TRBD2 (7 bases each). Germline V CDR1 and CDR2: ENHRY, SYGVKD. The germline V and J ends were trimmed by 7 bases and 4 bases, with 12 bases remaining between them. The length of the CDR3 is 13 residues. The CDR3 DNA reads TGTGCCATCAAAGCAGGGGGGGCAGATACGCAGTATTTT. Residues: CAIKAGGADTQYF.

The V call is TRBV3-1 (or the pseudogene TRBV3-2), the J call TRBJ2-1; D is unresolved. V dropped 4 bases and J dropped 9 bases, with 22 bases sitting between them. CDR1 is LGHDT and CDR2 is YNNKEL in the germline V gene (reference sequence). The CDR3 totals 16 residues. CDR3 DNA: TGTGCCAGCAGCCTAAACCCCTCCTCCCAAACTGCTGAGCAGTTCTTC. Protein: CASSLNPSSQTAEQFF.

V is TRBV19 and J is TRBJ2-1, with 8 bases aligning to TRBD2. V lost 1 base and J lost 6; bases outside the gene matches: 2. Germline lookup yields CDR1 LNHDA and CDR2 SQIVND (reference sequence). The CDR3 sequence is 14 residues long. The CDR3 is CASSIAGGSNEQFF. In DNA form, the CDR3 reads TGTGCCAGTAGTATAGCGGGGGGGTCCAATGAGCAGTTCTTC.

The chain has TRBV18 and TRBJ2-1; D not resolved. The CDR3 totals 16 residues. V was pared by 2 bases and J by 0 bases, with 11 bases between. CDR1 and CDR2 from the germline V gene are KGHSH and LQKENI. This chain's CDR3 is CASSPSLSSSYNEQFF. The CDR3 coding sequence is TGTGCCAGCTCACCATCCTTGTCTAGCTCCTACAATGAGCAGTTCTTC.

The CDR3, as DNA: TGTGCCAGCAGCCAAGGTGCAGGGACTGGAAACACCATATATTTT. Translating it yields CASSQGAGTGNTIYF. J is TRBJ1-3 and V is TRBV3-1 (or the pseudogene TRBV3-2), with a possible D match to TRBD1 (5 bases). V lost 1 base, J lost 2 bases, and 9 bases lay in between. In germline, CDR1 is LGHDT, CDR2 YNNKEL (reference sequence). The CDR3 totals 15 residues.

The chain recombines TRBV11-2 with TRBJ2-7; 9 positions agree with TRBD2. V shed 0 bases, J shed 2 bases, and the junction held 8 bases outside the gene matches. The CDR3 sequence is 17 residues long. The germline V gene encodes CDR1 SGHAT and CDR2 FQNNGV. As DNA, the CDR3 is TGTGCCAGCAGCTTAGAGTGGGGAGCGGGAGGAGCCTACGAGCAGTACTTC. Its translation is CASSLEWGAGGAYEQYF.

The CDR3 DNA sequence: TGTGCCAGCAACTTGTTCGGGGGGCCGAGCACAGATACGCAGTATTTT. Its translation is CASNLFGGPSTDTQYF. This sequence joins TRBV2 and TRBJ2-3; the D gene is possibly TRBD2 (7 bases). The V and J ends lost 7 bases and 0 bases respectively, with 17 bases between them. This CDR3 is built from 16 residues. The germline V gene has CDR1 SNHLY and CDR2 FYNNEI.